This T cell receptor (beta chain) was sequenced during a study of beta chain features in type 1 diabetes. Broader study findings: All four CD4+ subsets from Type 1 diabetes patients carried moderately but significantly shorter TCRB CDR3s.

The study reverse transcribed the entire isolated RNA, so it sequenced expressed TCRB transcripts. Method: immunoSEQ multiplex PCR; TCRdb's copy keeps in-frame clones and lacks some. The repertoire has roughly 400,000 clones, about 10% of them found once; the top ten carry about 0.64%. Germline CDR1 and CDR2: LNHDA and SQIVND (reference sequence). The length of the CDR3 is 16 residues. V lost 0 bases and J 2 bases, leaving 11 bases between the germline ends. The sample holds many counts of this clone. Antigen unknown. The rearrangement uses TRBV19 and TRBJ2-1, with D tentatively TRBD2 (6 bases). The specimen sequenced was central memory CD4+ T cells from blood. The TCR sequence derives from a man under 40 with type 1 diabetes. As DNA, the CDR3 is TGTGCCAGTAGTATAGAGGGACTGCCTCCCTACAATGAGCAGTTCTTC. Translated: CASSIEGLPPYNEQFF.